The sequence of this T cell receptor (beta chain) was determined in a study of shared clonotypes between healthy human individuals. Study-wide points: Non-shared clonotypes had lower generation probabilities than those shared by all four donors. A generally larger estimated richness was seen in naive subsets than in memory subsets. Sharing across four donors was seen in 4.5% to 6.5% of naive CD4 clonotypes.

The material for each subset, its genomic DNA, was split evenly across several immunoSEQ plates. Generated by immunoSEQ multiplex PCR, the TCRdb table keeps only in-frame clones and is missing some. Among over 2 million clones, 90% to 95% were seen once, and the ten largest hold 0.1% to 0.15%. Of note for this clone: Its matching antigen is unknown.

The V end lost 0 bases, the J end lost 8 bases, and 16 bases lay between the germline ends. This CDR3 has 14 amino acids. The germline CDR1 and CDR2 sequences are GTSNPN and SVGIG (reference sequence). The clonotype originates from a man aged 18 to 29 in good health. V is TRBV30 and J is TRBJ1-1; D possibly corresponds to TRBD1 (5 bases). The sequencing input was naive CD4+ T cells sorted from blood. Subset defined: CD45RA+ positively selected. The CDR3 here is CAWSVRRGVREAFF. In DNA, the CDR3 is TGTGCCTGGAGTGTACGCCGGGGGGTTAGAGAAGCTTTCTTT.